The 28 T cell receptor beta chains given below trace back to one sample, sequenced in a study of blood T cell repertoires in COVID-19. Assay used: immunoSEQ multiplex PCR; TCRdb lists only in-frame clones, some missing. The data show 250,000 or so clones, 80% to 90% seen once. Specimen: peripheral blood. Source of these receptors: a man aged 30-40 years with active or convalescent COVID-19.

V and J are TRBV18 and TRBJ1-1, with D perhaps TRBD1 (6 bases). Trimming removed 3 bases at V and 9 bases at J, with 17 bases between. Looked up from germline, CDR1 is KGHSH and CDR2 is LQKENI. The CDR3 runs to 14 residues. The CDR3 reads CASSPQVGANQAFF. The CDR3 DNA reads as TGTGCCAGCTCACCCCAAGTGGGGGCGAACCAAGCTTTCTTT.

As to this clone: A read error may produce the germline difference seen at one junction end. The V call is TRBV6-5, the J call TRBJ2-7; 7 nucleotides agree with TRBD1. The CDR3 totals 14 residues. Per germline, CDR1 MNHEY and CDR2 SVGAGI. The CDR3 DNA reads TGTGCCAGCAGCTACTCGGGACAGACCTACGAGCAGTACTTC. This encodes CASSYSGQTYEQYF.

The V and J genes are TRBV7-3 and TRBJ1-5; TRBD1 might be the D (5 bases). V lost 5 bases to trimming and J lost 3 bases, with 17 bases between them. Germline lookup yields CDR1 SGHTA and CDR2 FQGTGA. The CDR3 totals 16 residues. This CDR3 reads CASSPTGRDLNQPQHF. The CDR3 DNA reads TGTGCCAGCAGCCCCACCGGGAGGGACCTCAATCAGCCCCAGCATTTT.

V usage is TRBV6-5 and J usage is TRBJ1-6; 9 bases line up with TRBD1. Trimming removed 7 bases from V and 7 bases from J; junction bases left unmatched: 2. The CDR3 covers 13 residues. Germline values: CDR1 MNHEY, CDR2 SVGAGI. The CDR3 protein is CASTGQGNSPLHF. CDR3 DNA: TGTGCCAGCACTGGACAGGGGAATTCACCCCTCCACTTT.

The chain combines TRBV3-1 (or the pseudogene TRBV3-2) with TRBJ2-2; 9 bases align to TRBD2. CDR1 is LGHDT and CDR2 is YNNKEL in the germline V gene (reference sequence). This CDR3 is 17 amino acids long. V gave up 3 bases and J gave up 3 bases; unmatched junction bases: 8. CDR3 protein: CASSQPGLASHTGELFF. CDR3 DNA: TGTGCCAGCAGCCAGCCCGGACTAGCGAGCCACACCGGGGAGCTGTTTTTT.

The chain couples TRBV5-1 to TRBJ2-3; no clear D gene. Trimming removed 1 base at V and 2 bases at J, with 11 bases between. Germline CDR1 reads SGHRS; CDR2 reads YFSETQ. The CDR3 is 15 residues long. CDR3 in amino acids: CASSLIAVTTDTQYF. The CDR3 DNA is TGCGCCAGCAGCTTGATCGCAGTCACCACAGATACGCAGTATTTT.

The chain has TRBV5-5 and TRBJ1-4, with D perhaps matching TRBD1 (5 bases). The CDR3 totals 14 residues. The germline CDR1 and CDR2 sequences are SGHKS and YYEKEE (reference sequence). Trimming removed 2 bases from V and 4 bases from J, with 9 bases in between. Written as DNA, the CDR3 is TGTGCCAGCAGCTTTACAGGAGATAATGAAAAACTGTTTTTT. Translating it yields CASSFTGDNEKLFF.

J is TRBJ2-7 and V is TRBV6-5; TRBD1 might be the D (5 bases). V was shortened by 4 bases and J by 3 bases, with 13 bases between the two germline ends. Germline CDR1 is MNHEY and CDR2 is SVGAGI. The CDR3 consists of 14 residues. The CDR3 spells CASSSRQTDYEQYF. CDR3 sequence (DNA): TGTGCCAGCAGTTCGCGACAGACCGACTACGAGCAGTACTTC.

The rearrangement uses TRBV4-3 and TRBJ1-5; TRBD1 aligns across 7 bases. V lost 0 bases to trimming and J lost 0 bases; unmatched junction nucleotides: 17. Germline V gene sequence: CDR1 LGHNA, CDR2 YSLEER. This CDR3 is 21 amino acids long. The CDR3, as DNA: TGCGCCAGCAGCCAAGATTTCCCCGGGACAGTAATAACTTCTAGCAATCAGCCCCAGCATTTT. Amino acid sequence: CASSQDFPGTVITSSNQPQHF.

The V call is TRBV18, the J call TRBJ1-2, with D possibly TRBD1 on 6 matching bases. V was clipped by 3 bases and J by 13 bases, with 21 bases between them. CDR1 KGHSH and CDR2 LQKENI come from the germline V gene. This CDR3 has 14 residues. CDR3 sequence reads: CASSPGNRESGSTF. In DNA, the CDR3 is TGTGCCAGCTCACCGGGGAACAGGGAGTCGGGTTCCACCTTC.

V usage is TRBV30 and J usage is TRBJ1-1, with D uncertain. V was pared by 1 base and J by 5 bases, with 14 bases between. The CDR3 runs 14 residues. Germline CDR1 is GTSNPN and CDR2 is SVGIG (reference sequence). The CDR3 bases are TGTGCCTGGAGTGAACAGACGGGATTTACTGAAGCTTTCTTT. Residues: CAWSEQTGFTEAFF.

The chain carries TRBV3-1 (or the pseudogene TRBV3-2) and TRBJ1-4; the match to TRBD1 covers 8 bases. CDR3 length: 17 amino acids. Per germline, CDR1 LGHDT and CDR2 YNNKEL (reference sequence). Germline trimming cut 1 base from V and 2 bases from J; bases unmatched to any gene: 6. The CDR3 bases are TGTGCCAGCAGCCAAGTCGGACAGGGTAACACTAATGAAAAACTGTTTTTT. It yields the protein CASSQVGQGNTNEKLFF.

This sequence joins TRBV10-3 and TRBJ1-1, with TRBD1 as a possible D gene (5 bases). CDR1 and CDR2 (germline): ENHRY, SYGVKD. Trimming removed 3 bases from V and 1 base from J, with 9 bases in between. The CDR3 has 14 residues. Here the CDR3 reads CAISDRVGNTEAFF. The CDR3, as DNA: TGTGCCATCAGTGACAGGGTTGGGAACACTGAAGCTTTCTTT.

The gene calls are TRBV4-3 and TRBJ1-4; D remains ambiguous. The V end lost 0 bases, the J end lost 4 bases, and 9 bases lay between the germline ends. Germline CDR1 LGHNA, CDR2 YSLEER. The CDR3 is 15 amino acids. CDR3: CASSQDVQFNEKLFF. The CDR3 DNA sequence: TGCGCCAGCAGCCAAGATGTGCAGTTTAATGAAAAACTGTTTTTT.

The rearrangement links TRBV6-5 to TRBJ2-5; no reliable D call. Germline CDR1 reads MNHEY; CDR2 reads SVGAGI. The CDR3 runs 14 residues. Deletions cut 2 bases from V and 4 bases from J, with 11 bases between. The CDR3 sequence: CASSYVGAAETQYF. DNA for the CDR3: TGTGCCAGCAGTTACGTCGGAGCCGCAGAGACCCAGTACTTC.

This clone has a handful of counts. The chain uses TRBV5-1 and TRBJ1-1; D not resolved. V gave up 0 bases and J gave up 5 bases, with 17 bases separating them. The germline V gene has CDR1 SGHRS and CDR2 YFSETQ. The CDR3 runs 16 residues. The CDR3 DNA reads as TGCGCCAGCAGCTTGGCCGTGGGGAGCCGAACAACTGAAGCTTTCTTT. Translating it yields CASSLAVGSRTTEAFF.

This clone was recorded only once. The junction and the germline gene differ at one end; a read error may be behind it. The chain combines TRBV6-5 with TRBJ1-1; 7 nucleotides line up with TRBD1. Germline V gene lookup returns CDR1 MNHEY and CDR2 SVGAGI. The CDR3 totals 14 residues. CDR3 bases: TGTGCCAGCACTTACAGGGGCGGTCTTGCTGAAGCTTTCTTT. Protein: CASTYRGGLAEAFF.

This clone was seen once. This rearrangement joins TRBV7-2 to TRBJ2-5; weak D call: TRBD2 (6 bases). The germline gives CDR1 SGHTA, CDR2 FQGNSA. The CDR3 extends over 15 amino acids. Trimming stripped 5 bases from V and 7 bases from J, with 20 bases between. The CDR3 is CASSLRRASVATQYF. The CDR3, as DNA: TGTGCCAGCAGCCTCAGACGGGCTAGCGTAGCGACCCAGTACTTC.

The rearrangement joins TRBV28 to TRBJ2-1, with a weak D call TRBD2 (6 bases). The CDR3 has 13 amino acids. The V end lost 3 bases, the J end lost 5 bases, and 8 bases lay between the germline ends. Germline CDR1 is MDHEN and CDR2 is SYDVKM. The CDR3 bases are TGTGCCAGCAGTTTGCGGGGCGACAATGAGCAGTTCTTC. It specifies CASSLRGDNEQFF.

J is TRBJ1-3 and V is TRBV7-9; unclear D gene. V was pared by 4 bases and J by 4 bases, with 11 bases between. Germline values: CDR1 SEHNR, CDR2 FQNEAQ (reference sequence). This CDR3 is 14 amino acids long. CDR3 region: CASSSPLEGNTIYF. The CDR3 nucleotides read TGTGCCAGCAGCTCCCCCCTGGAGGGAAACACCATATATTTT.

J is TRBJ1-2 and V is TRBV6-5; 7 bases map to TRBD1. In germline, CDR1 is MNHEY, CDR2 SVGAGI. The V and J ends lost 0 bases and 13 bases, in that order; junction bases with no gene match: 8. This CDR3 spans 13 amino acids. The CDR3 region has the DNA TGTGCCAGCAGTTACTCTCCTACGACAGGGCTCACCTTC. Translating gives CASSYSPTTGLTF.

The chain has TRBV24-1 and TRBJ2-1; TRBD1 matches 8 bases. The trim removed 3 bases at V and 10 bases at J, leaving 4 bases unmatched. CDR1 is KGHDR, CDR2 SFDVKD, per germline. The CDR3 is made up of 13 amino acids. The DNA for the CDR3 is TGTGCCACCAGTGATCCAGGGGGCGGCGAGCAGTTCTTC. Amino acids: CATSDPGGGEQFF.

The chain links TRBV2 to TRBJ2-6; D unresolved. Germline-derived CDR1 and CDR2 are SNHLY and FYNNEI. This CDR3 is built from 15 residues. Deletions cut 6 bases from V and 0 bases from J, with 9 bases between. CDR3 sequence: CASRRLSSGANVLTF. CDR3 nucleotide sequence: TGTGCCAGCAGGAGGCTCAGCTCTGGGGCCAACGTCCTGACTTTC.

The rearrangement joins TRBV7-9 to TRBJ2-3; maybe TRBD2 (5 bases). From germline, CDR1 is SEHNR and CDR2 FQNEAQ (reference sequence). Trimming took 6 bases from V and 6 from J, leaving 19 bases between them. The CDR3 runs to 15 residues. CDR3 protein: CASSYANLRADTQYF. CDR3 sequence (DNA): TGTGCCAGCAGTTATGCCAACCTGAGGGCGGATACGCAGTATTTT.

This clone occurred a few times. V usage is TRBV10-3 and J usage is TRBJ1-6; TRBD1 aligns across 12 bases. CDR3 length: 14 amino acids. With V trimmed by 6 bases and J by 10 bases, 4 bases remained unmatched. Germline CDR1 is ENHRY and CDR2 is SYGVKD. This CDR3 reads CAIRGQGAESPLHF. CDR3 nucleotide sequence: TGTGCCATCAGGGGACAGGGGGCAGAATCACCCCTCCACTTT.

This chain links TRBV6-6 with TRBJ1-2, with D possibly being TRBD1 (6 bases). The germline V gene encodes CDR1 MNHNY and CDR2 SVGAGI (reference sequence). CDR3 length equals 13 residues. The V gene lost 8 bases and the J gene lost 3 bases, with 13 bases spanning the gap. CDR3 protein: CASRDTTYYGYTF. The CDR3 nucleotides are TGTGCCAGCCGGGACACCACCTACTATGGCTACACCTTC.

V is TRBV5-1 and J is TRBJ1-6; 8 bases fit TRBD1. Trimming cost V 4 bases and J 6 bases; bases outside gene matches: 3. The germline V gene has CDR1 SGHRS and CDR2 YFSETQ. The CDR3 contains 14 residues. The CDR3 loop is CASSVGQGNSPLHF. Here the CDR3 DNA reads TGCGCCAGCAGCGTCGGACAGGGTAATTCACCCCTCCACTTT.

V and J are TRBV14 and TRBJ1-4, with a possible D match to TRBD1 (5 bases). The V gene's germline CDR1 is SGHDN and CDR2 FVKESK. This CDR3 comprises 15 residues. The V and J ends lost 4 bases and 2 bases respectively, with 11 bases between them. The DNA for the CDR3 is TGTGCCAGCAGCCGCCAGGGCGGCACTAATGAAAAACTGTTTTTT. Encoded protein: CASSRQGGTNEKLFF.